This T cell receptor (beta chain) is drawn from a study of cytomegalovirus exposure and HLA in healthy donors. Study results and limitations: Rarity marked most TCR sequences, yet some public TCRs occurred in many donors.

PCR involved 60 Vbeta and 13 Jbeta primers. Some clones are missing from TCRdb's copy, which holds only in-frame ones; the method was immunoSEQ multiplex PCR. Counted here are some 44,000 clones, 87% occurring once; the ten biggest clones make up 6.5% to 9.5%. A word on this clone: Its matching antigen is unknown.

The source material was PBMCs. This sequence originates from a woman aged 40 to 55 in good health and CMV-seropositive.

Here the CDR3 DNA reads TGTGCCTGGAGGACCGGGACAGCTGCCTTTGCAAGAAGAGGAGAGACCCAGTACTTC. Residues: CAWRTGTAAFARRGETQYF. V is TRBV30 and J is TRBJ2-5; TRBD1 agrees at 7 bases. The CDR3 extends over 19 amino acids. CDR1 and CDR2 from the germline V gene are GTSNPN and SVGIG (reference sequence). The V gene end was trimmed by 3 bases and the J gene end by 4 bases; junction bases not matched to a gene: 23.